Following are 29 T cell receptor beta chains from one sample sequenced in a study of cytomegalovirus exposure and HLA in healthy donors. Primers for the PCR totalled 60 Vbeta and 13 Jbeta. Assay: immunoSEQ multiplex PCR; the TCRdb copy retains only in-frame clones and omits some. Here the sample spans hundreds of thousands of clones, over 80% being singletons. Sequenced material: PBMCs. Source of these receptors: a boy aged 2 to 10 in good health and CMV-seronegative.

This chain joins TRBV2 and TRBJ2-3, with TRBD2 matching 8 bases. Trimming cost V 4 bases and J 3 bases; bases outside gene matches: 12. CDR3 size: 17 residues. The V gene's germline CDR1 is SNHLY and CDR2 FYNNEI. In DNA form, the CDR3 reads TGTGCCAGCAGTGCCAAATCTAGCGGGCTCTTAACAGATACGCAGTATTTT. It is translated as CASSAKSSGLLTDTQYF.

The J gene is TRBJ2-3, the V gene TRBV23-1, with 7 bases that match TRBD1. TRBV23-1 falls under the ORF class, with uncertain function. The CDR3 totals 13 residues. V shed 6 bases, J shed 4 bases, and the junction held 4 bases outside the gene matches. This CDR3 reads CASRPDRSDTQYF. As DNA, the CDR3 is TGCGCCAGCAGGCCGGACAGGTCAGATACGCAGTATTTT.

The chain combines TRBV6-6 with TRBJ2-7, with a possible D match to TRBD1 (5 bases). The germline V and J ends were trimmed by 0 bases and 6 bases, with 12 bases remaining between them. Germline lookup yields CDR1 MNHNY and CDR2 SVGAGI (reference sequence). This CDR3 has 14 residues. The chain's CDR3 is CASSYSGPLPEQYF. In DNA, the CDR3 is TGTGCCAGCAGTTACTCGGGGCCCTTACCCGAGCAGTACTTC.

The gene calls are TRBV9 and TRBJ2-7, with a possible D match to TRBD2 (6 bases). V lost 3 bases and J 2 bases, leaving 21 bases between the germline ends. Germline V gene lookup returns CDR1 SGDLS and CDR2 YYNGEE. The CDR3 covers 17 residues. The CDR3 DNA is TGTGCCAGCAGCGGACGAGGTATCGGGGGACGGACCTACGAGCAGTACTTC. As protein: CASSGRGIGGRTYEQYF.

The rearrangement uses TRBV6-1 and TRBJ2-7; 8 nucleotides align to TRBD2. This CDR3 comprises 14 residues. V dropped 3 bases and J dropped 2; count of bases not matched to a gene: 3. CDR1 and CDR2 (germline): MNHNS, SASEGT. CDR3 sequence reads: CASSDTSGPYEQYF. DNA for the CDR3: TGTGCCAGCAGTGATACTAGCGGACCCTACGAGCAGTACTTC.

The chain has TRBV30 and TRBJ2-2, with 8 bases that match TRBD1. Germline V gives CDR1 GTSNPN, CDR2 SVGIG (reference sequence). The CDR3 covers 15 residues. J gave up 2 bases and V 6 bases, and 8 bases lay outside the gene matches. The CDR3 region is CACTGGKFNTGELFF. CDR3 DNA sequence: TGTGCCTGCACAGGGGGAAAGTTCAACACCGGGGAGCTGTTTTTT.

This chain links TRBV4-2 with TRBJ2-7; 8 bases agree with TRBD2. The CDR3 has 13 amino acids. The V segment lost 5 bases and the J segment 4 bases; nucleotides outside the gene matches: 4. CDR1 LGHNA and CDR2 YNFKEQ come from the germline V gene. CDR3: CASSTSGSYEQYF. The CDR3 DNA follows: TGTGCCAGCAGCACTAGCGGTTCTTACGAGCAGTACTTC.

The genes are TRBV2 and TRBJ1-4; 8 nucleotides line up with TRBD1. V was clipped by 4 bases and J by 9 bases; unmatched bases: 10. Germline CDR1 and CDR2: SNHLY and FYNNEI. The CDR3 covers 15 residues. CDR3 sequence: CASSVLGQGSQKLFF. The CDR3 DNA reads TGTGCCAGCAGTGTCCTCGGACAGGGCTCACAAAAACTGTTTTTT.

Comments on this clone: The conserved phenylalanine or tryptophan is not found at the CDR3 terminus, so this likely reflects a read error. V and J are TRBV4-1 and TRBJ2-2; 9 bases fit TRBD1. In germline, CDR1 is MGHRA, CDR2 YSYEKL. Trimming took 1 base from V and 6 from J; bases not matched to a gene: 0. The CDR3 is made up of 14 amino acids. CDR3 loop: CASSQGQGAGELFV. The CDR3 DNA follows: TGCGCCAGCAGCCAAGGACAGGGGGCCGGGGAGCTGTTTGTT.

This chain joins TRBV10-1 and TRBJ2-2, with 13 bases aligning to TRBD2. The length of the CDR3 is 13 residues. J gave up 6 bases and V 8 bases, and 0 bases lay outside the gene matches. Germline lookup yields CDR1 WNHNN and CDR2 SYGVQD (reference sequence). This CDR3 is CASGTSGAGELFF. The CDR3 coding sequence is TGCGCCAGCGGGACTAGCGGGGCCGGGGAGCTGTTTTTT.

The CDR3 DNA is TGTGCCAGCACCCGGCGGGGAGCCGCAGATACGCAGTATTTT. Protein sequence: CASTRRGAADTQYF. The chain joins TRBV9 to TRBJ2-3; a weak D match, TRBD2 (6 bases). The ends were cut back, 6 bases at V and 4 bases at J, with 15 bases in the middle. The germline gives CDR1 SGDLS, CDR2 YYNGEE. The CDR3 length is 14 residues.

The chain uses TRBV5-8 and TRBJ2-7; TRBD2 aligns across 7 bases. The CDR3 is 13 amino acids. V was pared by 3 bases and J by 4 bases, with 4 bases of the junction left unmatched. Per germline, CDR1 SGHTS and CDR2 YDEGEE. CDR3 coding DNA: TGTGCCAGCAGCTGGGGGGGGTCGTACGAGCAGTACTTC. Amino acids: CASSWGGSYEQYF.

This chain connects TRBV5-6 to TRBJ2-5, with 7 bases fitting TRBD1. The germline V gene has CDR1 SGHDT and CDR2 YYEEEE. J was trimmed by 5 bases and V by 4 bases; bases with no gene match: 17. The CDR3 has 17 residues. The CDR3 DNA reads TGTGCCAGCAGCCGAATCTCCGGGACAGTGTCTCGGGAGACCCAGTACTTC. The encoded protein is CASSRISGTVSRETQYF.

The chain links TRBV7-6 to TRBJ1-2; maybe TRBD1 (5 bases). Germline CDR1 and CDR2: SGHVS and FNYEAQ. Between the trimmed V and J ends, which lost 4 bases and 4 bases, there was a span of 22 bases. CDR3 length: 17 residues. DNA of the CDR3: TGTGCCAGCAGCTCTGGGGTGACGAAAACAGGACCCTATGGCTACACCTTC. It codes for CASSSGVTKTGPYGYTF. Full variable domain (outside the CDR3, taken from reference TRBV7-6 and TRBJ1-2): GAGVSQSPRYKVTKRGQDVALRCDPISGHVSLYWYRQALGQGPEFLTYFNYEAQQDKSGLPNDRFSAERPEGSISTLTIQRTEQRDSAMYRCASSSGVTKTGPYGYTFGSGTRLTVV.

The chain joins TRBV6-5 to TRBJ1-2; the D is unclear. This CDR3 has 14 amino acids. Germline V gene lookup returns CDR1 MNHEY and CDR2 SVGAGI. V was pared by 2 bases and J by 8 bases, with 15 bases between. CDR3 bases: TGTGCCAGCAGTTACCTGACCGGCGGCGGCGGCTACACCTTC. This translates into CASSYLTGGGGYTF.

This chain connects TRBV7-2 to TRBJ2-2, with D tentatively TRBD2 (6 bases). Deletions cut 2 bases from V and 6 bases from J, with 7 bases between. Germline loops: CDR1 SGHTA, CDR2 FQGNSA. The length of the CDR3 is 13 residues. In DNA form, the CDR3 reads TGTGCCAGCAGCTTACTAGCGCCCGGGGAGCTGTTTTTT. This translates into CASSLLAPGELFF. The variable domain in full, with the rest retrieved from reference TRBV7-2 and TRBJ2-2, is GAGVSQSPSNKVTEKGKDVELRCDPISGHTALYWYRQSLGQGLEFLIYFQGNSAPDKSGLPSDRFSAERTGGSVSTLTIQRTQQEDSAVYLCASSLLAPGELFFGEGSRLTVL.

V is TRBV30 and J is TRBJ1-5; D possibly corresponds to TRBD1 (5 bases). The ends were cut back, 0 bases at V and 1 base at J, with 7 bases in the middle. The CDR3 is 14 residues long. CDR1 is GTSNPN, CDR2 SVGIG, per germline (reference sequence). CDR3 sequence (DNA): TGTGCCTGGAGTGTGGGGCTCAGCAATCAGCCCCAGCATTTT. Translated, it gives CAWSVGLSNQPQHF.

This clone was detected only a few times. The chain couples TRBV30 to TRBJ1-6; 7 bases line up with TRBD1. Germline CDR1 and CDR2: GTSNPN and SVGIG (reference sequence). The CDR3 totals 13 residues. With 2 bases clipped from V and 18 bases from J, the junction kept 13 bases outside the gene matches. CDR3 residues: CAWSPQGTQVNHF. For the CDR3, the DNA is TGTGCCTGGAGTCCACAGGGGACCCAGGTTAACCACTTT.

This sequence joins TRBV7-9 and TRBJ2-1, with TRBD1 identical over 9 bases. After removal of 4 bases from V and 7 bases from J, the junction contained 11 bases not matched to a gene. This CDR3 contains 16 residues. Germline assignment: CDR1 SEHNR and CDR2 FQNEAQ (reference sequence). The CDR3 nucleotides are TGTGCCAGCAGCTCCCCACCGGGACAGGGTAAAAATGAGCAGTTCTTC. The encoded protein is CASSSPPGQGKNEQFF.

J is TRBJ2-7 and V is TRBV14; D ambiguous. From germline, CDR1 is SGHDN and CDR2 FVKESK. CDR3 length equals 12 residues. The ends were cut back, 5 bases at V and 4 bases at J, with 9 bases in the middle. The CDR3 DNA reads as TGTGCCAGCAGCTTCACAGCATACGAGCAGTACTTC. It encodes CASSFTAYEQYF.

This chain connects TRBV2 to TRBJ1-1; possibly TRBD1 for D (6 bases). Germline V CDR1 and CDR2: SNHLY, FYNNEI. This CDR3 spans 15 amino acids. V lost 4 bases and J 2 bases, leaving 14 bases between the germline ends. CDR3: CASSVLRGTNTEAFF. The CDR3 nucleotides are TGTGCCAGCAGTGTCCTGAGGGGGACCAACACTGAAGCTTTCTTT. The entire variable domain, with the rest obtained from reference TRBV2 and TRBJ1-1, is as follows: EPEVTQTPSHQVTQMGQEVILRCVPISNHLYFYWYRQILGQKVEFLVSFYNNEISEKSEIFDDQFSVERPDGSNFTLKIRSTKLEDSAMYFCASSVLRGTNTEAFFGQGTRLTVV.

The rearrangement links TRBV20-1 to TRBJ2-5, with a weak D call TRBD2 (5 bases). This CDR3 has 11 residues. Germline lookup yields CDR1 DFQATT and CDR2 SNEGSKA (reference sequence). The ends were cut back, 5 bases at V and 5 bases at J, with 9 bases in the middle. The CDR3 region is CSAGRGETQYF. The CDR3 DNA sequence: TGCAGTGCTGGACGAGGGGAGACCCAGTACTTC.

This clone was picked up a small number of times. The chain is built from TRBV6-1 and TRBJ1-2, with a weak D call TRBD1 (5 bases). The CDR3 is made up of 14 amino acids. Looked up from germline, CDR1 is MNHNS and CDR2 is SASEGT. Trimming left V 6 bases short and J 6 bases short, with 17 bases between. This CDR3 reads CASRASGTENGYTF. The CDR3 DNA reads as TGTGCCAGCAGAGCAAGCGGGACGGAAAATGGCTACACCTTC.

V gene TRBV19 combines with J gene TRBJ2-1; TRBD1 matches 7 bases. From germline, CDR1 is LNHDA and CDR2 SQIVND (reference sequence). The CDR3 is made up of 14 amino acids. Trimming cost V 11 bases and J 8 bases; bases outside gene matches: 15. CDR3 loop: CACRLTGFIDEQFF. For the CDR3, the DNA is TGTGCCTGCCGCCTGACAGGGTTTATAGATGAGCAGTTCTTC.

This chain joins TRBV6-5 and TRBJ2-5; 12 positions agree with TRBD1. With V trimmed by 2 bases and J by 4 bases, 5 bases remained unmatched. Germline V CDR1 and CDR2: MNHEY, SVGAGI. The length of the CDR3 is 16 residues. The CDR3 sequence is CASSYQGTGGTETQYF. DNA for the CDR3: TGTGCCAGCAGTTACCAGGGGACAGGGGGCACAGAGACCCAGTACTTC.

The genes are TRBV5-1 and TRBJ2-5, with D maybe TRBD2 (5 bases). This CDR3 has 13 amino acids. V lost 8 bases, J lost 3 bases, and 14 bases lay in between. From germline, CDR1 is SGHRS and CDR2 YFSETQ. CDR3 nucleotides: TGCGCCAGTACCTCCGGGCGGGAAGAGACCCAGTACTTC. Translated: CASTSGREETQYF.

The chain carries TRBV19 and TRBJ1-5; possible D gene TRBD1, 6 bases. Looked up from germline, CDR1 is LNHDA and CDR2 is SQIVND (reference sequence). V gave up 0 bases and J gave up 6 bases, with 12 bases separating them. CDR3 length: 15 residues. The CDR3 here is CASSIEVGALQPQHF. Written as DNA, the CDR3 is TGTGCCAGTAGTATAGAAGTGGGGGCGCTTCAGCCCCAGCATTTT.

This rearrangement joins TRBV4-1 to TRBJ1-5; the D gene is possibly TRBD1 (5 bases). Trimming stripped 6 bases from V and 7 bases from J, with 13 bases between. This CDR3 contains 13 residues. The germline V gene has CDR1 MGHRA and CDR2 YSYEKL. This CDR3 is CASSHSTGQPQHF. DNA for the CDR3: TGCGCCAGCAGTCATTCTACAGGCCAGCCCCAGCATTTT.

The rearrangement uses TRBV4-1 and TRBJ1-2; D is perhaps TRBD1 (6 bases). Germline V CDR1 and CDR2: MGHRA, YSYEKL. The germline V and J ends were trimmed by 2 bases and 8 bases, with 24 bases remaining between them. The CDR3 is 17 residues long. CDR3 protein: CASSQPREGKQGWGYTF. The CDR3, as DNA: TGCGCCAGCAGCCAACCTAGGGAGGGGAAACAGGGTTGGGGCTACACCTTC.